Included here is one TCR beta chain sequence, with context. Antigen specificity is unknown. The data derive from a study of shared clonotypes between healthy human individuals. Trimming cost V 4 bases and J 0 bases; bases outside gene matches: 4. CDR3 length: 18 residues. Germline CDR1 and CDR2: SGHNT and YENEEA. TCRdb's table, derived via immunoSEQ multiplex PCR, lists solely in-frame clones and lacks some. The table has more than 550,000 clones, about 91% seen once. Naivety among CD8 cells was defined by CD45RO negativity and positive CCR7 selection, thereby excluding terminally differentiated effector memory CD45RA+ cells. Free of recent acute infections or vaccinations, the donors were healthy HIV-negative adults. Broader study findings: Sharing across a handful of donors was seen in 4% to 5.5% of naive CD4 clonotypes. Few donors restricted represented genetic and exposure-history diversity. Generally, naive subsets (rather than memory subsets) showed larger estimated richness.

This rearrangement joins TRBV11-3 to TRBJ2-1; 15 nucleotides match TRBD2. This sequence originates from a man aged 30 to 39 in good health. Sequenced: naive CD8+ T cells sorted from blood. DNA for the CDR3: TGTGCCAGCAGCTGGGGACTAGCGGGAGGCCGCTCCTACAATGAGCAGTTCTTC. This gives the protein CASSWGLAGGRSYNEQFF.